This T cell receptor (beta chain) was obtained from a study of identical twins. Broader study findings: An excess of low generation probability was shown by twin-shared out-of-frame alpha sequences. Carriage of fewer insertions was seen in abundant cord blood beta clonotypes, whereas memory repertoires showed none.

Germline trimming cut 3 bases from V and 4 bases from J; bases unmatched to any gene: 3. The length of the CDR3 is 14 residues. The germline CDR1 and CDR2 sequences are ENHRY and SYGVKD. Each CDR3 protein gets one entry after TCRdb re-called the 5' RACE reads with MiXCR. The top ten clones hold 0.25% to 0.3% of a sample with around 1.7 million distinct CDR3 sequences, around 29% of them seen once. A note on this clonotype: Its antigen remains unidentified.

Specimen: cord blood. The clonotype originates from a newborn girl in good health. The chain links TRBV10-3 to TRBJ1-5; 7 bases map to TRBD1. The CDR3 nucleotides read TGTGCCATCAGTGAAACGACAGGGAATCAGCCCCAGCATTTT. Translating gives CAISETTGNQPQHF.